The 11 T cell receptor beta chains presented below share a single source sample, sequenced in a study of OX40 agonist ivuxolimab in advanced cancers. To prepare the library, the immunoSEQ multiplex PCR assay was applied. Entries here come from immuneACCESS through TCRdb and include only in-frame sequences with V and J called. Some clones fail to appear in such tables; in the studies checked, an unresolved V gene covers under half of the shortfall, and the cause of the remainder is unknown. Here the sample has more than 75,000 clones; more than 80% occur a single time. Around 0.2% of the sample goes to the ten largest clones. Sample: CD4+ or CD8+ T cells sorted from blood, taken in a trial of the OX40 agonist ivuxolimab. These receptors were collected from an adult with an advanced solid tumor such as melanoma, head and neck, liver or kidney cancer.

This CDR3 reads CASSRDGRSTDTQYF. The CDR3 nucleotides read TGTGCCAGCAGCCGCGACGGCCGTAGCACAGATACGCAGTATTTT. This chain connects TRBV13 to TRBJ2-3; D not certain. V shed 5 bases and J shed 0 bases, with 12 bases lying between them. This CDR3 has 15 residues. Germline CDR1 PRHDT, CDR2 FYEKMQ (reference sequence).

The J gene is TRBJ1-3, the V gene TRBV5-4; 7 nucleotides match TRBD1. The CDR3 covers 14 residues. The V gene end was trimmed by 2 bases and the J gene end by 3 bases; junction bases not matched to a gene: 2. Germline V gives CDR1 SGHNT, CDR2 YYREEE (reference sequence). In DNA form, the CDR3 reads TGTGCCAGCAGCTTCAGGGGGGGTGGAAACACCATATATTTT. Its translation: CASSFRGGGNTIYF.

As concerns this clone: Different DNA sequences within this sample yield the same CDR3. The chain recombines TRBV7-2 with TRBJ1-2, with unresolved D. This CDR3 comprises 13 residues. V lost 1 base to trimming and J lost 5 bases, with 8 bases between them. Germline CDR1 SGHTA, CDR2 FQGNSA. CDR3 nucleotide sequence: TGTGCCAGCAGCTTAGACAGATCATATGGCTACACCTTC. Its protein product is CASSLDRSYGYTF.

The chain couples TRBV7-6 to TRBJ1-3; the D gene is possibly TRBD1 (6 bases). From germline, CDR1 is SGHVS and CDR2 FNYEAQ. This CDR3 contains 16 residues. The V gene lost 3 bases and the J gene lost 0 bases, with 12 bases spanning the gap. The CDR3 DNA follows: TGTGCCAGCAGCTTCCAACTCAGGGGCTCTGGAAACACCATATATTTT. Its protein product is CASSFQLRGSGNTIYF.

Notes on this clone: Other DNA sequences in this sample translate to the same CDR3. This rearrangement joins TRBV11-3 to TRBJ2-2; no reliable D call. Germline lookup yields CDR1 SGHNT and CDR2 YENEEA. CDR3 length: 13 amino acids. V shed 0 bases and J shed 6 bases, with 5 bases lying between them. The CDR3 coding sequence is TGTGCCAGCAGCTTAGACAGAGCCGGGGAGCTGTTTTTT. Its protein is CASSLDRAGELFF.

The V and J genes are TRBV7-8 and TRBJ2-7; D possibly matches TRBD1 or TRBD2 (5 bases each). The CDR3 has 16 residues. Trimming removed 3 bases at V and 0 bases at J, with 15 bases between. From germline, CDR1 is SGHVS and CDR2 FQNEAQ. The CDR3: CASSLTGTVVSYEQYF. Written as DNA, the CDR3 is TGTGCCAGCAGCTTGACCGGGACGGTAGTCTCCTACGAGCAGTACTTC.

The chain joins TRBV5-8 to TRBJ1-4, with D unclear. Per germline, CDR1 SGHTS and CDR2 YDEGEE. Trimming shortened V by 1 base and J by 8 bases, and 9 bases separated the two germline ends. The CDR3 runs to 13 residues. The CDR3 nucleotides read TGTGCCAGCAGCTTGATGAGAGGAGAAAAACTGTTTTTT. This codes for CASSLMRGEKLFF.

The chain is built from TRBV10-3 and TRBJ2-1, with 9 bases matching TRBD1. The CDR3 is made up of 14 amino acids. The trim removed 6 bases at V and 5 bases at J, leaving 5 bases unmatched. Per germline, CDR1 ENHRY and CDR2 SYGVKD. CDR3 sequence reads: CAIRPGQGNNEQFF. DNA for the CDR3: TGTGCCATCAGACCGGGACAGGGAAACAATGAGCAGTTCTTC.

The genes are TRBV2 and TRBJ2-5, with 7 bases fitting TRBD2. This CDR3 region has 13 residues. CDR1 is SNHLY, CDR2 FYNNEI, per germline. V gave up 7 bases and J gave up 3 bases; unmatched junction bases: 5. The chain's CDR3 is CASKPGTKETQYF. The CDR3 DNA follows: TGTGCCAGCAAGCCCGGGACTAAAGAGACCCAGTACTTC.

This clone was detected a few times. CDR3: CASRSGQYEQYF. In DNA form, the CDR3 reads TGTGCCAGCAGGTCCGGACAGTACGAGCAGTACTTC. The chain carries TRBV28 and TRBJ2-7; a weak D match, TRBD1 (6 bases). V lost 6 bases, J lost 4 bases, and 10 bases lay in between. Germline V gene data show CDR1 as MDHEN and CDR2 as SYDVKM. CDR3 size: 12 residues.

This clone turned up a few times. The chain joins TRBV6-7 to TRBJ1-5; 9 bases are a match to TRBD1. TRBV6-7 has ORF status, its function being uncertain. V gave up 4 bases and J gave up 5 bases; unmatched junction bases: 6. The CDR3 runs to 15 residues. DNA of the CDR3: TGTGCCAGCAGTTCGTCGGGACAGGGTGATCAGCCCCAGCATTTT. Protein: CASSSSGQGDQPQHF.